The TCR beta chain described here comes from a study of cytomegalovirus exposure and HLA in healthy donors. On the study more broadly: An earlier analysis identified more than 90 million unique TCR beta sequences in 170 million or so T cells.

Trimming shortened V by 4 bases and J by 0 bases, and 12 bases separated the two germline ends. Germline CDR1 is MGHRA and CDR2 is YSYEKL. This CDR3 comprises 15 residues. This clone was picked up a small number of times. Its antigen is undetermined. Study results and limitations: In a later analysis, TCR beta V- and J-gene trimming showed a link to a missense DCLRE1C variant. High specificity and sensitivity for cytomegalovirus status were reported for the classifier. There was a cluster of highly shared sequence variants that was likely a sequencing artifact.

Amplification used 60 Vbeta primers and 13 Jbeta primers. Libraries were prepared by immunoSEQ multiplex PCR; TCRdb keeps only in-frame clonotypes and omits some of them. The sample lists roughly 160,000 clones; around 86% were seen once. V usage is TRBV4-1 and J usage is TRBJ2-5, with a weak D call TRBD1 (5 bases). The TCR originated in a male donor in good health and CMV-seronegative. Sequencing input: PBMCs. The CDR3 reads CASSPPLGDQETQYF. The CDR3 DNA sequence: TGCGCCAGCAGCCCCCCCTTAGGGGACCAAGAGACCCAGTACTTC.